This T cell receptor beta chain was observed in a study of cytomegalovirus exposure and HLA in healthy donors. Study information: Out of 170 million or so T cells, an earlier analysis found about 100 million unique TCR beta sequences in total.

The PCR ran on 60 Vbeta and 13 Jbeta primers. Some clones are missing from TCRdb's copy, which holds only in-frame ones; the method was immunoSEQ multiplex PCR. This table holds about 160,000 clones, approximately 72% found once. Likely unrecorded immune exposures existed in these nominally healthy donors. Regarding this clone: Its antigen remains unknown.

Study outcomes and limitations: Earlier analysis found most TCR beta V segments productive about 87% or about 30% of the time. A later analysis linked about 17,000 TCR beta sequences to HLA alleles at 0.05 false discovery rate.

The TCR was taken from a female donor in good health and CMV-seronegative. Sequencing was carried out using PBMCs.

In nucleotides, the CDR3 is TGCGCCAGCAGCCAAGAGGACAGGTCAGTTGGGACCCAGTACTTC. This sequence encodes CASSQEDRSVGTQYF. V usage is TRBV4-1 and J usage is TRBJ2-5; 7 nucleotides line up with TRBD1. CDR3 length: 15 amino acids. The V segment lost 0 bases and the J segment 7 bases; nucleotides outside the gene matches: 8. CDR1 is MGHRA, CDR2 YSYEKL, per germline.